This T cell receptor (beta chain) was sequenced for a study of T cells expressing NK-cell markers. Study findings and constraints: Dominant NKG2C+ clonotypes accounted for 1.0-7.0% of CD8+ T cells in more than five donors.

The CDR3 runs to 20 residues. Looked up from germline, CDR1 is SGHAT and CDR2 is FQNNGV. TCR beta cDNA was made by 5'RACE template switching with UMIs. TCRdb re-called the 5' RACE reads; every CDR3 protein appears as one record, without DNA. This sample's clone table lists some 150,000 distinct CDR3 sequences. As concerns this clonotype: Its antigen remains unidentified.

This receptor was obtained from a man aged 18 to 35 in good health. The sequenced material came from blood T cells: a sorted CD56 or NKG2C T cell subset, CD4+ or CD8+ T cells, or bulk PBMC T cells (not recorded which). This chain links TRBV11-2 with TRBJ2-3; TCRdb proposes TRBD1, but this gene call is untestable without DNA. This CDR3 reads CASSSIGGWGGRSSTDTQYF.